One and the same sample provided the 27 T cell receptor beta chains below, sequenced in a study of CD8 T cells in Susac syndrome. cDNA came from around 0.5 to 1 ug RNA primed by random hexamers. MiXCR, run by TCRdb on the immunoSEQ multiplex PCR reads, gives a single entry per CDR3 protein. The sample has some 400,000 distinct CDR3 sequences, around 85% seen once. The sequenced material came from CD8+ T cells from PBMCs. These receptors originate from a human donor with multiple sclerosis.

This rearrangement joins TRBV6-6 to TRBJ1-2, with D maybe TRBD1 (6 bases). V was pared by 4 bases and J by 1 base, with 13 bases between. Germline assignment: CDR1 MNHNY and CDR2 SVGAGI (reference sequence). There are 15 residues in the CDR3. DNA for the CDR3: TGTGCCAGCAGTTCCCCACAGGGACTTAACTATGGCTACACCTTC. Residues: CASSSPQGLNYGYTF.

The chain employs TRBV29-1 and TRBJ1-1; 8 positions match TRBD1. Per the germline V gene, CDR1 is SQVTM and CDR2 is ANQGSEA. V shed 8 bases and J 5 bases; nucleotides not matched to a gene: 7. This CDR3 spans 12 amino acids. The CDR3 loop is CSSRGPGTEAFF. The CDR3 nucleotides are TGCAGCAGCAGGGGGCCAGGTACTGAAGCTTTCTTT.

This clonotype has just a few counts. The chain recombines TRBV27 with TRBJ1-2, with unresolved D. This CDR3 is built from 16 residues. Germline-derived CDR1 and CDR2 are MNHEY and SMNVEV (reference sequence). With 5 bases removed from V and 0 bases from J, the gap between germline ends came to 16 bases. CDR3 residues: CASSPLDGLANYGYTF. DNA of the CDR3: TGTGCCAGCAGTCCCTTGGACGGCCTTGCTAACTATGGCTACACCTTC.

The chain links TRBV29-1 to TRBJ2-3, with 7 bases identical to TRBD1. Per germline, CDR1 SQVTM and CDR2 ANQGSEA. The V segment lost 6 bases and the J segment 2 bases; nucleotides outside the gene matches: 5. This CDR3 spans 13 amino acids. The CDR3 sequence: CSVMTGHTDTQYF. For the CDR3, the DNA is TGCAGCGTCATGACAGGGCACACAGATACGCAGTATTTT.

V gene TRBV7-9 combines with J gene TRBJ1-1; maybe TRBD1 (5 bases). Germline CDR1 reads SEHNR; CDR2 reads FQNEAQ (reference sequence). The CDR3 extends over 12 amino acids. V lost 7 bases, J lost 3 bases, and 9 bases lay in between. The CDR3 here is CASNGGDTEAFF. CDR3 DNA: TGTGCCAGCAATGGGGGTGACACTGAAGCTTTCTTT.

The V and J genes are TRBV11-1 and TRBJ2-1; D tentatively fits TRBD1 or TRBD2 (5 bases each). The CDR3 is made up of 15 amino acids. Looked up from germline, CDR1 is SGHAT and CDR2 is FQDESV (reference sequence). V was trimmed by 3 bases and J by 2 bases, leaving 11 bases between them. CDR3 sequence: CASSFQGSAYNEQFF. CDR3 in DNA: TGTGCCAGCAGCTTCCAGGGTAGCGCCTACAATGAGCAGTTCTTC.

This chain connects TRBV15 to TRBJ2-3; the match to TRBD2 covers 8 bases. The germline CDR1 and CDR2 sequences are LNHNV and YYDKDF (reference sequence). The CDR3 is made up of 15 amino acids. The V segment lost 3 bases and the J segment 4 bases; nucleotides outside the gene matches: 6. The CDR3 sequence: CATSRETGGSDTQYF. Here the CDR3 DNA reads TGTGCCACCAGCAGGGAGACGGGGGGGTCAGATACGCAGTATTTT.

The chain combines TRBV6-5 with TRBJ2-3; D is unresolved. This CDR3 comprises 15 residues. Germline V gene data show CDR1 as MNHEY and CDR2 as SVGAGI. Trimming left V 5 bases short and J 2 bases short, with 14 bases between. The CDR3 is CASSPRLDDTDTQYF. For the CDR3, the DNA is TGTGCCAGCAGTCCCCGACTGGACGACACAGATACGCAGTATTTT.

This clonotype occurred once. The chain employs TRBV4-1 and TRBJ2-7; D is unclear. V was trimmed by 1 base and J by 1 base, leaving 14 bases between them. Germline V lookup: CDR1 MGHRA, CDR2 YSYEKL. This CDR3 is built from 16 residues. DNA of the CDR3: TGCGCCAGCAGCCAAGTAGTTGGCACATATTCCTACGAGCAGTACTTC. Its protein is CASSQVVGTYSYEQYF.

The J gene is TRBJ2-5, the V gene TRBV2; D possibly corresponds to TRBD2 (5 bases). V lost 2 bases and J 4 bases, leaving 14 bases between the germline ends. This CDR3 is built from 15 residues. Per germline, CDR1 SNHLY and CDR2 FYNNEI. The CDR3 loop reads CASSERGLTGETQYF. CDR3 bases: TGTGCCAGCAGTGAACGCGGACTTACTGGAGAGACCCAGTACTTC.

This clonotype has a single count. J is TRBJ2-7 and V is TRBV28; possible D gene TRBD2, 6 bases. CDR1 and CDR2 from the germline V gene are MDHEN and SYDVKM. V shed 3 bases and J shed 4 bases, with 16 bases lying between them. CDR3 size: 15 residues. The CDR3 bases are TGTGCCAGCAGTTTCTCGGGAGAGCAACAATACGAGCAGTACTTC. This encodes CASSFSGEQQYEQYF. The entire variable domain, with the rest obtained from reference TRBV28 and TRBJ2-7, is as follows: DVKVTQSSRYLVKRTGEKVFLECVQDMDHENMFWYRQDPGLGLRLIYFSYDVKMKEKGDIPEGYSVSREKKERFSLILESASTNQTSMYLCASSFSGEQQYEQYFGPGTRLTVT.

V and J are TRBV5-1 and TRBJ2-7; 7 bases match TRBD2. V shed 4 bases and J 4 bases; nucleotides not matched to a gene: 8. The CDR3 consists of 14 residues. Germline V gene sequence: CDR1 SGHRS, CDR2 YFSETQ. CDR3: CASSAPGLQYEQYF. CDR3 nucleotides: TGCGCCAGCAGCGCACCGGGACTACAATACGAGCAGTACTTC.

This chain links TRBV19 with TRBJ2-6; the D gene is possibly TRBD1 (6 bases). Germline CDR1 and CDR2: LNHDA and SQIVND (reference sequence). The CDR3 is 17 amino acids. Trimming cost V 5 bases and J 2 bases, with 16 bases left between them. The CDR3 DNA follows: TGTGCCAGTAGTTACAGGGAATCAGGCACTGGGGCCAACGTCCTGACTTTC. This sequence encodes CASSYRESGTGANVLTF.

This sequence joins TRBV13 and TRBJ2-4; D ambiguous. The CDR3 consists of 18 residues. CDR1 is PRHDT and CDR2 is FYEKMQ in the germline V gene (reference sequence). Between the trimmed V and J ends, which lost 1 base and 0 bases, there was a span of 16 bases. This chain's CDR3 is CASSLDRAPELAKNIQYF. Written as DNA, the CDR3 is TGTGCCAGCAGCTTAGATAGGGCTCCCGAACTAGCCAAAAACATTCAGTACTTC.

The CDR3 region is CASSTPVEGGSLGYTF. In nucleotides, the CDR3 is TGTGCCAGTAGTACCCCCGTGGAAGGAGGCAGTCTGGGCTACACCTTC. The V call is TRBV19, the J call TRBJ1-2; D is unresolved. Germline CDR1 and CDR2: LNHDA and SQIVND (reference sequence). There are 16 residues in the CDR3. The V end was cut by 4 bases, the J end by 8 bases, with 23 bases between.

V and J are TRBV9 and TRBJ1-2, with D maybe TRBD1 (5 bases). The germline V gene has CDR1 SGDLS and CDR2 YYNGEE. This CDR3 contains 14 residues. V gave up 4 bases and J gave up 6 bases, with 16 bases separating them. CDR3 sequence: CASSPRAGDDGYTF. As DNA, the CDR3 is TGTGCCAGCAGCCCCAGAGCGGGGGATGATGGCTACACCTTC. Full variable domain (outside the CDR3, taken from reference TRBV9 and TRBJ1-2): DSGVTQTPKHLITATGQRVTLRCSPRSGDLSVYWYQQSLDQGLQFLIQYYNGEERAKGNILERFSAQQFPDLHSELNLSSLELGDSALYFCASSPRAGDDGYTFGSGTRLTVV.

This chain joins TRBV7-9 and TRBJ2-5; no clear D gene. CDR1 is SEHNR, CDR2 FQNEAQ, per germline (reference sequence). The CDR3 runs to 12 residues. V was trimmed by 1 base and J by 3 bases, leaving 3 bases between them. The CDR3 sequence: CASSLGEETQYF. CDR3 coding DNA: TGTGCCAGCAGCTTAGGAGAAGAGACCCAGTACTTC. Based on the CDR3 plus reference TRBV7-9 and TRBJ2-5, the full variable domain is DTGVSQNPRHKITKRGQNVTFRCDPISEHNRLYWYRQTLGQGPEFLTYFQNEAQLEKSRLLSDRFSAERPKGSFSTLEIQRTEQGDSAMYLCASSLGEETQYFGPGTRLLVL.

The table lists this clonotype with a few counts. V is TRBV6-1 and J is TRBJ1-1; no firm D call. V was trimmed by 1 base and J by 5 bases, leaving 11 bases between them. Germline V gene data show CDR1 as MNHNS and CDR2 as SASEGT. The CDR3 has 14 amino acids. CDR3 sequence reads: CASSEGGRRTEAFF. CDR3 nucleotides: TGTGCCAGCAGTGAAGGCGGCCGGAGGACTGAAGCTTTCTTT.

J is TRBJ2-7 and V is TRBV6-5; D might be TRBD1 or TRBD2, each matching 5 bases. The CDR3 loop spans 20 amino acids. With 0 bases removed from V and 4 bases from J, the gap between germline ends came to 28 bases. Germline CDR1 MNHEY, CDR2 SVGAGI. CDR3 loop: CASSYSPRDVVSRDYYEQYF. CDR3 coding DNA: TGTGCCAGCAGTTACTCTCCAAGGGACGTAGTCTCAAGGGATTATTACGAGCAGTACTTC.

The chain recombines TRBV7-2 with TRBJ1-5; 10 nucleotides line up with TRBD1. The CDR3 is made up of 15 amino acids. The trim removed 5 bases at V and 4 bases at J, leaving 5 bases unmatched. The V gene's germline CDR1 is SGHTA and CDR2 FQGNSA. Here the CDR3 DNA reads TGTGCCAGCAGCGGGGGACAGGGGCTAAATCAGCCCCAGCATTTT. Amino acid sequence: CASSGGQGLNQPQHF. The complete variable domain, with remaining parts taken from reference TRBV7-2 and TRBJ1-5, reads GAGVSQSPSNKVTEKGKDVELRCDPISGHTALYWYRQSLGQGLEFLIYFQGNSAPDKSGLPSDRFSAERTGGSVSTLTIQRTQQEDSAVYLCASSGGQGLNQPQHFGDGTRLSIL.

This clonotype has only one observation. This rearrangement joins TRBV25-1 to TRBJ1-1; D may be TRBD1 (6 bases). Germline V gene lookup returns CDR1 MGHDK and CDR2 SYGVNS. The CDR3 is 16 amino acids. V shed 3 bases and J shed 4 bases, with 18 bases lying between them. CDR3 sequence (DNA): TGTGCCAGCAGTGACGAGTATGAGGGGGGCCGCACTGAAGCTTTCTTT. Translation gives CASSDEYEGGRTEAFF.

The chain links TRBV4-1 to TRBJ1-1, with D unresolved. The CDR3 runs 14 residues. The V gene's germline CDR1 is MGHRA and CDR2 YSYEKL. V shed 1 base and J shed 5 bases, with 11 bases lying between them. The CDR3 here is CASSQGIGGTEAFF. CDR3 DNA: TGCGCCAGCAGCCAAGGAATTGGAGGGACTGAAGCTTTCTTT.

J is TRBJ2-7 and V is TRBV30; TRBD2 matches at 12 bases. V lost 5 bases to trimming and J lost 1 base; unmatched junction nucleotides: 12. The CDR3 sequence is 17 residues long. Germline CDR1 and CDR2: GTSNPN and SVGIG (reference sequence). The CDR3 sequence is CAWEGWTSGNYSYEQYF. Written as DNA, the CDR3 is TGTGCCTGGGAGGGGTGGACTAGCGGGAACTATTCCTACGAGCAGTACTTC.

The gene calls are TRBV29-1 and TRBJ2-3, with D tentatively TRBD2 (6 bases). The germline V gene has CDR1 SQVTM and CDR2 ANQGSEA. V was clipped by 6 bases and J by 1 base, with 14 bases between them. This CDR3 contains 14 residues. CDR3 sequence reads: CSVGDLSGTDTQYF. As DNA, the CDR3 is TGCAGCGTAGGGGACTTGTCAGGCACAGATACGCAGTATTTT.

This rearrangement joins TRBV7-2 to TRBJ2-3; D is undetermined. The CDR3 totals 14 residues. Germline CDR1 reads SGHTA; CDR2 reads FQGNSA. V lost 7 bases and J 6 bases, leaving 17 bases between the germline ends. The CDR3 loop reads CASNDVGRADTQYF. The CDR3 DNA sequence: TGTGCCAGCAACGACGTCGGTCGGGCCGATACGCAGTATTTT.

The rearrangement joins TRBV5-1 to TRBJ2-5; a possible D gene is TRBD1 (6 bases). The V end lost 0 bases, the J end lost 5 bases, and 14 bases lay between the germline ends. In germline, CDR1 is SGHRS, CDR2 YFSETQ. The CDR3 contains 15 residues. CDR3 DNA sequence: TGCGCCAGCAGCTTGGTTGGGGGCCTCGGGGAGACCCAGTACTTC. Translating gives CASSLVGGLGETQYF.

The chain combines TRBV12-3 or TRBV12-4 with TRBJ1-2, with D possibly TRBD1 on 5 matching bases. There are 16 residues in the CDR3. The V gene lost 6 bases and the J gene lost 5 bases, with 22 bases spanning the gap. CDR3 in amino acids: CASSPKIGAPPYGYTF. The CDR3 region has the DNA TGTGCCAGCAGCCCCAAAATAGGGGCCCCCCCGTATGGCTACACCTTC.